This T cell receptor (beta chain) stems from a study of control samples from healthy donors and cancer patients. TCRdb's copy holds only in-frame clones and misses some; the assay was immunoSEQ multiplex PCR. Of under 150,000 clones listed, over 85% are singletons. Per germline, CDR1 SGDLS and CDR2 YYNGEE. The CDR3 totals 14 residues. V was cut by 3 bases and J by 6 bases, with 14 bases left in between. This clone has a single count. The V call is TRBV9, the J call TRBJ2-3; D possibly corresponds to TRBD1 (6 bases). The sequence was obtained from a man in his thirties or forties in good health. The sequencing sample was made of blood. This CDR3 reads CASSGGHHGDTQYF. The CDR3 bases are TGTGCCAGCAGCGGGGGACACCATGGGGATACGCAGTATTTT.